The rows below give T cell receptor beta chains drawn from one sample of a study of PD-1 blockade in classical Hodgkin lymphoma. Here immunoSEQ multiplex PCR was the method, and the copy in TCRdb shows in-frame clones only, minus some. The sample consists of over 70,000 clones, roughly nine tenths of them appearing once. Sequencing was performed on peripheral blood mononuclear cells (PBMCs), taken at baseline. Receptors originate from a human donor with classical Hodgkin lymphoma. CDR3s include the opening cysteine and the closing phenylalanine or tryptophan. D genes are given only for firm matches. Size values are once, few and many counts, or a class for expanded clones, and some rows have none.

j_call v_call clone_size d_call cdr3_nt cdr3_aa
TRBJ2-1 TRBV11-2 . . TGTGCCAGCAGCTTAGGGGGGAGTATCCAGTTCTTC CASSLGGSIQFF
TRBJ2-3 TRBV5-1 . . TGCGCCAGCAGCTTGGAAGGAGGAGGTAGGGGAGATACGCAGTATTTT CASSLEGGGRGDTQYF
TRBJ2-5 TRBV5-1 . TRBD2 TGCGCCAGCAGCTTGGCCGGGACTAGCGGGAGAGAGACCCAGTACTTC CASSLAGTSGRETQYF
TRBJ2-7 TRBV18 . TRBD1 TGTGCCAGCTCACCCACCGCAGCCTCGGACAGGGAAGCCTACGAGCAGTACTTC CASSPTAASDREAYEQYF
TRBJ1-1 TRBV1 . . TGCACCAGCAGCCAAAATCGGGGTGAAGCTTTCTTT CTSSQNRGEAFF
TRBJ2-4 TRBV29-1 . . TGCAGCGGGGAACCCCAGTACTTC CSGEPQYF
TRBJ1-2 TRBV30 . . TGTGCCTGGAGTGTAGGTGGGGCGGTCGGCTACACCTTC CAWSVGGAVGYTF
TRBJ1-1 TRBV27 . TRBD1 TGTGCCAGCAGCCTCATTGGACAGGCTCGCACTGAAGCTTTCTTT CASSLIGQARTEAFF
TRBJ2-3 TRBV27 . TRBD1 TGTGCCAGCAAGTTTGGACAGGGGGCTAGGGCAGATACGCAGTATTTT CASKFGQGARADTQYF
TRBJ2-7 TRBV5-1 . TRBD2 TGCGCCAGCAGCACCACTAGCGGGAGGTTTTACGAGCAGTACTTC CASSTTSGRFYEQYF
TRBJ1-2 TRBV18 . TRBD1 TGTGCCAGCTCACCACCGCTAAATGAACAGGGGTCACATACGAATGGGAGGTATGGCTACACCTTC CASSPPLNEQGSHTNGRYGYTF
TRBJ2-5 TRBV5-1 . TRBD2 TGCGCCAGCAGCTTGGTGTTAGCGGGAATCCAAGAGACCCAGTACTTC CASSLVLAGIQETQYF
TRBJ1-4 TRBV19 . . TGTGCCAGTAGTATAGGCCAGGGTGGAGAAAAACTGTTTTTT CASSIGQGGEKLFF
TRBJ2-2 TRBV10-1 . . TGCGCCAGCAGTGAGGGGACCGACACCGGGGAGCTGTTTTTT CASSEGTDTGELFF
TRBJ1-5 TRBV18 . . TGTGCCAGCTCACCAAACTACGGAAATAGCAATCAGCCCCAGCATTTT CASSPNYGNSNQPQHF
TRBJ1-4 TRBV5-1 once . TGCGCCAGCAGCCTACTCTCAGATCCCCCAACTAATGAAAAACTGTTTTTT CASSLLSDPPTNEKLFF
TRBJ1-5 TRBV7-9 . . TGTGCCAGCAGCTTAGGGGTTCGAAGACGGACTAGCAATCAGCCCCAGCATTTT CASSLGVRRRTSNQPQHF
TRBJ1-2 TRBV28 . TRBD1 TGTGCCAGCCTCTCGGACAGGGCCTATGGCTACACCTTC CASLSDRAYGYTF
TRBJ2-7 TRBV27 . TRBD2 TGTGCCAGCAGTTTAGGGGCTAGCGGCTACGAGCAGTACTTC CASSLGASGYEQYF
TRBJ2-5 TRBV6-6 . . TGTGCCAGCAGACCAACAGGGATGGGAGAGACCCAGTACTTC CASRPTGMGETQYF